The rows below give T cell receptor beta chains drawn from one sample of a study of beta chain features in type 1 diabetes. Sequencing was performed with immunoSEQ multiplex PCR; in TCRdb, only in-frame clones are kept and a portion is missing. The table includes approximately 730,000 clones, roughly an eighth detected once. Sequencing was done on a sample of naive CD4+ T cells from blood. These TCRs come from a man between 18 and 35 years old with type 1 diabetes. Both conserved end residues are part of each CDR3. The order of the fields is V gene, D gene, clone size, J gene, CDR3 protein, CDR3 DNA. The D gene is left open where the match is weak. Size is stated for part of the rows, as once, few or many counts, or as a class when the clone is expanded.

v_gene: TRBV18; d_gene: -; abundance: -; j_gene: TRBJ2-7; CDR3aa: CASSPQADSSYEQYF; CDR3nt: TGTGCCAGCTCCCCTCAGGCCGACAGTAGCTACGAGCAGTACTTC
v_gene: TRBV30; d_gene: TRBD1; abundance: -; j_gene: TRBJ1-2; CDR3aa: CAWSVDRVVGYTF; CDR3nt: TGTGCCTGGAGTGTCGACAGGGTGGTTGGCTACACCTTC
v_gene: TRBV6-6; d_gene: -; abundance: few; j_gene: TRBJ1-2; CDR3aa: CASSLPQGSGYTF; CDR3nt: TGTGCCAGCAGTTTACCGCAGGGGAGCGGCTACACCTTC
v_gene: TRBV7-6; d_gene: -; abundance: few; j_gene: TRBJ2-1; CDR3aa: CASQPGSSYNEQFF; CDR3nt: TGTGCCAGTCAACCGGGGAGCTCCTACAATGAGCAGTTCTTC
v_gene: TRBV2; d_gene: TRBD1; abundance: few; j_gene: TRBJ1-6; CDR3aa: CATSTGQGDTPLHF; CDR3nt: TGTGCCACCAGTACTGGACAGGGGGATACACCCCTCCACTTT
v_gene: TRBV27; d_gene: TRBD2; abundance: few; j_gene: TRBJ2-1; CDR3aa: CASSGRGGTGDEQFF; CDR3nt: TGTGCCAGCAGTGGGCGGGGGGGCACGGGCGATGAGCAGTTCTTC
v_gene: TRBV19; d_gene: TRBD1; abundance: few; j_gene: TRBJ1-2; CDR3aa: CASSISGGQGAYGYTF; CDR3nt: TGTGCCAGTAGTATAAGCGGAGGGCAGGGGGCCTATGGCTACACCTTC
v_gene: TRBV19; d_gene: -; abundance: few; j_gene: TRBJ2-4; CDR3aa: CASSIEGRGRENIQYF; CDR3nt: TGTGCCAGTAGTATAGAGGGGCGCGGACGAGAAAACATTCAGTACTTC
v_gene: TRBV28; d_gene: TRBD1; abundance: -; j_gene: TRBJ1-5; CDR3aa: CASLGGIWNQPQHF; CDR3nt: TGTGCCAGCCTAGGGGGCATATGGAATCAGCCCCAGCATTTT
v_gene: TRBV7-2; d_gene: -; abundance: -; j_gene: TRBJ2-1; CDR3aa: CASSRPGNNEQFF; CDR3nt: TGTGCCAGCAGCCGACCAGGGAACAATGAGCAGTTCTTC
v_gene: TRBV28; d_gene: -; abundance: few; j_gene: TRBJ2-7; CDR3aa: CASSQRSDEQYF; CDR3nt: TGTGCCAGCAGCCAAAGGAGCGACGAGCAGTACTTC
v_gene: TRBV9; d_gene: -; abundance: -; j_gene: TRBJ2-7; CDR3aa: CASSAPSSYEQYF; CDR3nt: TGTGCCAGCAGCGCTCCGTCCTCTTACGAGCAGTACTTC
v_gene: TRBV21-1; d_gene: -; abundance: few; j_gene: TRBJ1-5; CDR3aa: CASSNRDLDQPQHF; CDR3nt: TGTGCCAGCAGCAATCGGGACCTCGATCAGCCCCAGCATTTT
v_gene: TRBV6-1; d_gene: TRBD1; abundance: few; j_gene: TRBJ2-1; CDR3aa: CASSSGQALSPEQFF; CDR3nt: TGTGCCAGCAGCTCGGGACAGGCTTTGTCCCCTGAGCAGTTCTTC
v_gene: TRBV5-4; d_gene: -; abundance: few; j_gene: TRBJ1-1; CDR3aa: CASTGHPLATEAFF; CDR3nt: TGTGCCAGCACGGGACACCCACTTGCCACTGAAGCTTTCTTT
v_gene: TRBV7-2; d_gene: -; abundance: few; j_gene: TRBJ1-1; CDR3aa: CASSLSQEFRTEAFF; CDR3nt: TGTGCCAGCAGCTTAAGTCAAGAATTTCGCACTGAAGCTTTCTTT
v_gene: TRBV7-3; d_gene: TRBD2; abundance: -; j_gene: TRBJ2-5; CDR3aa: CASSFVGSGEETQYF; CDR3nt: TGTGCCAGCAGCTTCGTGGGTAGCGGGGAAGAGACCCAGTACTTC
v_gene: TRBV28; d_gene: -; abundance: once; j_gene: TRBJ2-7; CDR3aa: CASSLTDSASYEQYF; CDR3nt: TGTGCCAGCAGTTTAACGGACAGCGCGTCCTACGAGCAGTACTTC
v_gene: TRBV5-1; d_gene: -; abundance: few; j_gene: TRBJ1-6; CDR3aa: CASSPRLNSPLHF; CDR3nt: TGCGCCAGCAGCCCTCGTCTGAATTCACCCCTCCACTTT
v_gene: TRBV9; d_gene: TRBD2; abundance: -; j_gene: TRBJ2-1; CDR3aa: CASSVEGRTSSYNEQFF; CDR3nt: TGTGCCAGCAGCGTAGAGGGTAGGACTAGCTCCTACAATGAGCAGTTCTTC
v_gene: TRBV29-1; d_gene: -; abundance: -; j_gene: TRBJ2-7; CDR3aa: CSVKGVGEQYF; CDR3nt: TGCAGCGTTAAGGGGGTAGGCGAGCAGTACTTC
v_gene: TRBV5-4; d_gene: -; abundance: -; j_gene: TRBJ1-1; CDR3aa: CASSLRDTNTEAFF; CDR3nt: TGTGCCAGCAGCCTCCGGGACACGAACACTGAAGCTTTCTTT
v_gene: TRBV7-9; d_gene: TRBD2; abundance: few; j_gene: TRBJ2-2; CDR3aa: CASSPPGLAGAANTGELFF; CDR3nt: TGTGCCAGCAGCCCTCCGGGACTAGCGGGGGCCGCGAACACCGGGGAGCTGTTTTTT
v_gene: TRBV6-5; d_gene: -; abundance: few; j_gene: TRBJ1-1; CDR3aa: CASSYSNTGGTEAFF; CDR3nt: TGTGCCAGCAGTTACTCGAACACCGGCGGCACTGAAGCTTTCTTT
v_gene: TRBV15; d_gene: TRBD2; abundance: few; j_gene: TRBJ2-1; CDR3aa: CATSRASGGYNEQFF; CDR3nt: TGTGCCACCAGCAGAGCTAGCGGGGGATACAATGAGCAGTTCTTC
v_gene: TRBV7-9; d_gene: -; abundance: few; j_gene: TRBJ2-5; CDR3aa: CASSFRTVEETQYF; CDR3nt: TGTGCCAGCAGCTTCAGGACGGTGGAAGAGACCCAGTACTTC
v_gene: TRBV4-2; d_gene: -; abundance: -; j_gene: TRBJ2-1; CDR3aa: CASSQRALGSYNEQFF; CDR3nt: TGTGCCAGCAGCCAGAGGGCACTAGGATCCTACAATGAGCAGTTCTTC
v_gene: TRBV25-1; d_gene: -; abundance: -; j_gene: TRBJ2-7; CDR3aa: CASSDPGTATYEQYF; CDR3nt: TGTGCCAGCAGTGATCCCGGGACCGCTACCTACGAGCAGTACTTC
v_gene: TRBV28; d_gene: -; abundance: few; j_gene: TRBJ2-3; CDR3aa: CTIGAYSTDTQYF; CDR3nt: TGTACAATCGGGGCGTACAGCACAGATACGCAGTATTTT
v_gene: TRBV12-5; d_gene: -; abundance: few; j_gene: TRBJ1-5; CDR3aa: CASASGDQPQHF; CDR3nt: TGTGCTAGTGCCTCAGGGGACCAGCCCCAGCATTTT
v_gene: TRBV9; d_gene: -; abundance: -; j_gene: TRBJ2-1; CDR3aa: CASSLASSYNEQFF; CDR3nt: TGTGCCAGCTCCCTAGCGAGCTCCTACAATGAGCAGTTCTTC
v_gene: TRBV19; d_gene: -; abundance: once; j_gene: TRBJ2-7; CDR3aa: CASRGTGVSYEQYF; CDR3nt: TGTGCCAGTCGGGGGACGGGGGTTTCCTACGAGCAGTACTTC
v_gene: TRBV4-2; d_gene: TRBD2; abundance: -; j_gene: TRBJ2-5; CDR3aa: CASSQSGTSGQETQYF; CDR3nt: TGTGCCAGCAGCCAATCCGGGACTAGCGGCCAAGAGACCCAGTACTTC
v_gene: TRBV20-1; d_gene: -; abundance: -; j_gene: TRBJ1-1; CDR3aa: CSAPGGTEAFF; CDR3nt: TGCAGTGCGCCTGGGGGCACTGAAGCTTTCTTT
v_gene: TRBV4-1; d_gene: -; abundance: few; j_gene: TRBJ2-1; CDR3aa: CASSQDPPAGAESEQFF; CDR3nt: TGCGCCAGCAGCCAAGATCCCCCCGCAGGGGCTGAGAGTGAGCAGTTCTTC
v_gene: TRBV7-2; d_gene: -; abundance: few; j_gene: TRBJ2-3; CDR3aa: CASSFYDTQYF; CDR3nt: TGTGCCAGCAGCTTTTACGATACGCAGTATTTT
v_gene: TRBV30; d_gene: -; abundance: -; j_gene: TRBJ2-6; CDR3aa: CAWVVKGANVLTF; CDR3nt: TGTGCCTGGGTTGTTAAAGGGGCCAACGTCCTGACTTTC
v_gene: TRBV7-9; d_gene: -; abundance: few; j_gene: TRBJ2-2; CDR3aa: CASSQGRGNTGELFF; CDR3nt: TGTGCCAGCAGCCAGGGGAGGGGAAACACCGGGGAGCTGTTTTTT
v_gene: TRBV7-2; d_gene: -; abundance: few; j_gene: TRBJ1-1; CDR3aa: CASSLAENTEAFF; CDR3nt: TGTGCCAGCAGCTTAGCGGAGAACACTGAAGCTTTCTTT
v_gene: TRBV2; d_gene: -; abundance: -; j_gene: TRBJ1-1; CDR3aa: CASRGQVNTEAFF; CDR3nt: TGTGCCAGCCGGGGTCAGGTGAACACTGAAGCTTTCTTT
v_gene: TRBV9; d_gene: -; abundance: -; j_gene: TRBJ2-7; CDR3aa: CASSAFGLLGDEQYF; CDR3nt: TGTGCCAGCAGCGCCTTCGGACTCTTAGGCGACGAGCAGTACTTC
v_gene: TRBV5-1; d_gene: -; abundance: few; j_gene: TRBJ2-2; CDR3aa: CASQTWADPNTGELFF; CDR3nt: TGCGCCAGCCAGACGTGGGCCGATCCAAACACCGGGGAGCTGTTTTTT
v_gene: TRBV29-1; d_gene: TRBD1; abundance: -; j_gene: TRBJ1-1; CDR3aa: CSVEGQEGVEAFF; CDR3nt: TGCAGCGTTGAGGGACAGGAAGGCGTGGAAGCTTTCTTT
v_gene: TRBV7-9; d_gene: -; abundance: -; j_gene: TRBJ1-2; CDR3aa: CASSLESGLHGYTF; CDR3nt: TGTGCCAGCAGCTTAGAGTCCGGGCTTCATGGCTACACCTTC
v_gene: TRBV27; d_gene: -; abundance: -; j_gene: TRBJ2-5; CDR3aa: CASSLLPQETQYF; CDR3nt: TGTGCCAGCAGTTTGCTGCCCCAAGAGACCCAGTACTTC
v_gene: TRBV7-9; d_gene: -; abundance: -; j_gene: TRBJ2-7; CDR3aa: CASSQAGGGTYEQYF; CDR3nt: TGTGCCAGCAGCCAGGCTGGAGGGGGGACCTACGAGCAGTACTTC